This TCR beta chain was sequenced in a study of long-term antiretroviral therapy in people with HIV. The CDR3 contains 12 residues. Germline V gives CDR1 MDHEN, CDR2 SYDVKM. Trimming took off 7 bases at V and 0 bases at J, with 6 bases between the two ends. This clone was recorded a few times. Samples were assayed with immunoSEQ v3.0 at survey level. Some clones are missing from TCRdb's copy, which holds only in-frame ones; the method was immunoSEQ multiplex PCR. The table lists around 37,000 clones, approximately 85% of them singletons, with 4.4% in the top ten. The material was unsorted PBMCs, obtained about 3.4 years after starting antiretroviral therapy. The TCR originated in a man aged 18 to 30 with HIV. The chain links TRBV28 to TRBJ1-1, with D uncertain. The CDR3 loop is CASKQLNTEAFF. The CDR3 nucleotides read TGTGCCAGCAAACAGCTGAACACTGAAGCTTTCTTT.